This TCR beta chain comes out of a study of T cell responses to AZD1222 COVID-19 vaccine. Germline CDR1 reads SGHAT; CDR2 reads FQDESV (reference sequence). The CDR3 length is 13 residues. Trimming left V 4 bases short and J 6 bases short, with 10 bases between. TCRdb's table, derived via immunoSEQ multiplex PCR, lists solely in-frame clones and lacks some. The table lists about 70,000 clones, around 85% of them singletons. The source material was peripheral blood, sampled on day 0 of AZD1222 vaccination. This receptor was taken from an adult in good health. J is TRBJ2-1 and V is TRBV11-1, with D maybe TRBD2 (7 bases). DNA for the CDR3: TGTGCCAGCAGCTGGGGGGGGCCCAATGAGCAGTTCTTC. Translating gives CASSWGGPNEQFF.